The 29 T cell receptor beta chains presented below share a single source sample, sequenced in a study of OX40 agonist ivuxolimab in advanced cancers. Produced via immunoSEQ multiplex PCR; TCRdb's table is partial and in-frame only. The repertoire holds about 150,000 clones, with approximately 94% as singletons. Sequences were derived from CD4+ or CD8+ T cells sorted from blood, sampled in a trial of the OX40 agonist ivuxolimab. These receptors all stem from an adult with an advanced solid tumor such as melanoma, head and neck, liver or kidney cancer.

The chain has TRBV28 and TRBJ2-3, with 9 nucleotides matching TRBD1. V dropped 2 bases and J dropped 6; count of bases not matched to a gene: 6. The CDR3 covers 15 residues. The germline V gene encodes CDR1 MDHEN and CDR2 SYDVKM. CDR3 in amino acids: CASSLIQGAGDTQYF. The CDR3 nucleotides read TGTGCCAGCAGTTTAATACAGGGGGCGGGTGATACGCAGTATTTT. Combining the CDR3 with reference TRBV28 and TRBJ2-3 gives the whole variable domain DVKVTQSSRYLVKRTGEKVFLECVQDMDHENMFWYRQDPGLGLRLIYFSYDVKMKEKGDIPEGYSVSREKKERFSLILESASTNQTSMYLCASSLIQGAGDTQYFGPGTRLTVL.

The genes are TRBV9 and TRBJ2-7, with 8 nucleotides matching TRBD1. The CDR3 is made up of 14 amino acids. The V gene end was trimmed by 4 bases and the J gene end by 3 bases; junction bases not matched to a gene: 6. Looked up from germline, CDR1 is SGDLS and CDR2 is YYNGEE. The CDR3 is CASSYDRGGYEQYF. The CDR3, as DNA: TGTGCCAGCAGCTATGACAGGGGCGGCTACGAGCAGTACTTC.

The chain combines TRBV30 with TRBJ1-2; possible D gene TRBD1, 6 bases. CDR3 length equals 16 residues. With 5 bases removed from V and 0 bases from J, the gap between germline ends came to 19 bases. Germline lookup yields CDR1 GTSNPN and CDR2 SVGIG (reference sequence). The CDR3 DNA reads TGTGCCTGGTTGCCCGGGGGACAACCAACTAACTATGGCTACACCTTC. Its translation is CAWLPGGQPTNYGYTF.

The chain recombines TRBV14 with TRBJ1-1; D is possibly TRBD1 (6 bases). CDR3 size: 15 residues. From germline, CDR1 is SGHDN and CDR2 FVKESK. V lost 1 base, J lost 3 bases, and 12 bases lay in between. CDR3 protein: CASSQAPTGYTEAFF. CDR3 coding DNA: TGTGCCAGCAGCCAAGCCCCAACAGGGTACACTGAAGCTTTCTTT.

The genes are TRBV5-1 and TRBJ2-1, with 14 positions matching TRBD2. With 4 bases clipped from V and 9 bases from J, the junction kept 6 bases outside the gene matches. This CDR3 has 15 residues. CDR1 and CDR2 (germline): SGHRS, YFSETQ. As DNA, the CDR3 is TGCGCCAGCAGCGTCGGACTAGCGGGGGGTGGTGAGCAGTTCTTC. It encodes CASSVGLAGGGEQFF.

The rearrangement links TRBV25-1 to TRBJ1-4, with a tentative D call TRBD1 (6 bases). CDR3 length equals 14 residues. V lost 6 bases to trimming and J lost 8 bases, with 16 bases between them. Germline assignment: CDR1 MGHDK and CDR2 SYGVNS. CDR3 protein: CASSPGQTREKLFF. DNA of the CDR3: TGTGCCAGCAGCCCGGGACAAACTCGGGAAAAACTGTTTTTT.

This chain links TRBV9 with TRBJ2-5; possible D gene TRBD2, 5 bases. There are 16 residues in the CDR3. Trimming took 0 bases from V and 1 from J, leaving 13 bases between them. Looked up from germline, CDR1 is SGDLS and CDR2 is YYNGEE. DNA for the CDR3: TGTGCCAGCAGCGTAGCTCCTGTCGGGGTCCAAGAGACCCAGTACTTC. This gives the protein CASSVAPVGVQETQYF.

The V gene is TRBV10-2, the J gene TRBJ2-7; 7 bases align to TRBD1. The V gene end was trimmed by 8 bases and the J gene end by 0 bases; junction bases not matched to a gene: 7. CDR3 length: 14 amino acids. Looked up from germline, CDR1 is WSHSY and CDR2 is SAAADI. DNA for the CDR3: TGCGCCAGCCTCAGGTGGGACAGCTCCTACGAGCAGTACTTC. Protein sequence: CASLRWDSSYEQYF.

This chain connects TRBV28 to TRBJ2-7, with D possibly matching TRBD1 (6 bases). CDR1 and CDR2 from the germline V gene are MDHEN and SYDVKM. The V end was cut by 2 bases, the J end by 5 bases, with 13 bases between. This CDR3 is built from 14 residues. CDR3 sequence: CASSLGAYRDEQYF. The CDR3 bases are TGTGCCAGCAGTTTAGGGGCTTACAGGGACGAGCAGTACTTC.

The chain is built from TRBV14 and TRBJ1-1, with 9 bases lining up with TRBD1. J gave up 5 bases and V 4 bases, and 5 bases lay outside the gene matches. This CDR3 spans 14 amino acids. Germline-derived CDR1 and CDR2 are SGHDN and FVKESK. CDR3 sequence: CASSPGTGMTEAFF. CDR3 DNA: TGTGCCAGCAGCCCCGGGACAGGGATGACTGAAGCTTTCTTT.

CDR3 coding DNA: TGTGCCAGCAGTTACGGTCGCGGCGGAGGCTACGAGCAGTACTTC. It codes for CASSYGRGGGYEQYF. This chain links TRBV6-5 with TRBJ2-7, with D perhaps TRBD2 (5 bases). The length of the CDR3 is 15 residues. Germline CDR1 reads MNHEY; CDR2 reads SVGAGI. Deletions cut 2 bases from V and 3 bases from J, with 14 bases between.

The CDR3 nucleotides read TGTGCCAGCTCACCACCACGAGGCGGAGGGGATATGTCGACCCAGTACTTC. Translation: CASSPPRGGGDMSTQYF. The chain joins TRBV18 to TRBJ2-5; weak D call: TRBD2 (6 bases). Germline V gene lookup returns CDR1 KGHSH and CDR2 LQKENI. The length of the CDR3 is 17 residues. With 0 bases removed from V and 7 bases from J, the gap between germline ends came to 21 bases.

The chain links TRBV28 to TRBJ2-5; D is ambiguous. Judging by the DNA end, TRBJ2-7 fits better; the J call may be wrong. From germline, CDR1 is MDHEN and CDR2 SYDVKM. The CDR3 covers 11 residues. In nucleotides, the CDR3 is TGTGCCAGCAGTTTAAATTACGAGCAGTACTTC. It translates to CASSLNYEQYF.

The gene calls are TRBV7-2 and TRBJ2-7, with 7 positions matching TRBD1. Germline lookup yields CDR1 SGHTA and CDR2 FQGNSA. J gave up 2 bases and V 7 bases, and 8 bases lay outside the gene matches. The CDR3 length is 14 residues. The CDR3 sequence is CASTSGDRAYEQYF. The DNA for the CDR3 is TGTGCCAGCACCTCTGGGGACAGAGCCTACGAGCAGTACTTC.

The chain carries TRBV7-2 and TRBJ1-4; D is uncertain. This CDR3 has 14 amino acids. V was cut by 0 bases and J by 10 bases, with 12 bases left in between. The germline gives CDR1 SGHTA, CDR2 FQGNSA. The CDR3 here is CASSLARGRAKLFF. The CDR3 DNA is TGTGCCAGCAGCTTAGCGCGGGGTCGGGCAAAACTGTTTTTT.

A few counts support this clone. V gene TRBV7-8 combines with J gene TRBJ1-5, with TRBD1 identical over 9 bases. Germline loops: CDR1 SGHVS, CDR2 FQNEAQ. The CDR3 totals 16 residues. The junction had 4 bases not matched to a gene; V was cut back by 2 bases and J by 2 bases. The CDR3 DNA follows: TGTGCCAGCAGCTTAATGGGACAGGGCGGCAATCAGCCCCAGCATTTT. Translating gives CASSLMGQGGNQPQHF.

V is TRBV15 and J is TRBJ2-7, with TRBD2 identical over 9 bases. Trimming removed 4 bases from V and 3 bases from J; junction bases left unmatched: 10. The CDR3 has 16 residues. Germline CDR1 reads LNHNV; CDR2 reads YYDKDF (reference sequence). DNA of the CDR3: TGTGCCACCAGCACACGGGGCGGGGGGGCGAACTACGAGCAGTACTTC. It specifies CATSTRGGGANYEQYF.

The genes are TRBV18 and TRBJ2-5; the D gene is possibly TRBD2 (5 bases). The CDR3 extends over 15 amino acids. Germline V lookup: CDR1 KGHSH, CDR2 LQKENI. The ends were cut back, 1 base at V and 2 bases at J, with 11 bases in the middle. In DNA form, the CDR3 reads TGTGCCAGCTCACCACTATCACCGGGGCAAGAGACCCAGTACTTC. It translates to CASSPLSPGQETQYF.

Details on this clone: Mismatch with germline at one junction end may stem from a read error. CDR3 in DNA: TGTGCCAGCAGCTTCTACAGGACCGCGAACGCTGAAGCTTTCTTT. This codes for CASSFYRTANAEAFF. The chain is built from TRBV7-9 and TRBJ1-1; possibly TRBD1 for D (5 bases). CDR1 and CDR2 (germline): SEHNR, FQNEAQ (reference sequence). The CDR3 is made up of 15 amino acids.

The chain recombines TRBV28 with TRBJ2-5; 7 bases fit TRBD2. Per germline, CDR1 MDHEN and CDR2 SYDVKM. The CDR3 is made up of 15 amino acids. V was clipped by 6 bases and J by 2 bases; unmatched bases: 9. As DNA, the CDR3 is TGTGCCAGCAGGATACCGGGGGGTGGACAAGAGACCCAGTACTTC. This codes for CASRIPGGGQETQYF.

V is TRBV5-6 and J is TRBJ1-1; a possible D gene is TRBD1 (5 bases). V was trimmed by 3 bases and J by 1 base, leaving 13 bases between them. CDR3 length: 15 residues. CDR1 and CDR2 from the germline V gene are SGHDT and YYEEEE. For the CDR3, the DNA is TGTGCCAGCAGCTACCCTGGGGGGTCGAACACTGAAGCTTTCTTT. It encodes CASSYPGGSNTEAFF.

This clone came up once. The J gene is TRBJ2-3, the V gene TRBV21-1; the tabulated D call, TRBD2, remains unverified against the DNA. TRBV21-1 is assigned pseudogene status. This CDR3 spans 17 amino acids. CDR3 protein: CASSKGGAGLGTDTQYF. The CDR3 nucleotides read TGTGCCAGCAGCAAAGGCGGGGCAGGCCTAGGCACAGATACGCAGTATTTT.

This chain uses TRBV6-5 with TRBJ1-6; D ambiguous. The V gene's germline CDR1 is MNHEY and CDR2 SVGAGI. The CDR3 loop spans 14 amino acids. With 3 bases removed from V and 3 bases from J, the gap between germline ends came to 6 bases. The CDR3 bases are TGTGCCAGCAGTTATGTCCTCTATAATTCACCCCTCCACTTT. As protein: CASSYVLYNSPLHF.

The CDR3 sequence: CASSLHQGGLETQYF. DNA for the CDR3: TGTGCCAGCAGCTTACACCAGGGGGGATTGGAGACCCAGTACTTC. The chain combines TRBV7-9 with TRBJ2-5; a weak D match, TRBD1 (7 bases). Germline CDR1 SEHNR, CDR2 FQNEAQ (reference sequence). The CDR3 is 15 residues long. V was trimmed by 2 bases and J by 5 bases, leaving 15 bases between them.

This sequence joins TRBV5-8 and TRBJ1-2, with no clear D. V shed 0 bases and J shed 3 bases, with 6 bases lying between them. Germline CDR1 reads SGHTS; CDR2 reads YDEGEE. The CDR3 spans 13 residues. The CDR3: CASSLDSYYGYTF. CDR3 nucleotides: TGTGCCAGCAGCTTGGACAGCTACTATGGCTACACCTTC.

The chain combines TRBV6-6 with TRBJ2-7; 11 positions agree with TRBD1. Losses at the gene ends were 5 bases for V and 3 bases for J; bases not matched to a gene: 3. CDR3 size: 14 residues. Germline-derived CDR1 and CDR2 are MNHNY and SVGAGI (reference sequence). This chain's CDR3 is CASSGQGALYEQYF. CDR3 nucleotide sequence: TGTGCCAGCAGTGGACAGGGGGCCCTCTACGAGCAGTACTTC.

The gene calls are TRBV27 and TRBJ1-2; no clear D gene. This CDR3 is 11 amino acids long. V was shortened by 6 bases and J by 4 bases, with 6 bases between the two germline ends. The germline V gene encodes CDR1 MNHEY and CDR2 SMNVEV (reference sequence). This chain's CDR3 is CASRPFYGYTF. CDR3 bases: TGTGCCAGCAGGCCCTTCTATGGCTACACCTTC.

The chain links TRBV5-8 to TRBJ2-3; D is undetermined. Trimming shortened V by 2 bases and J by 3 bases, and 13 bases separated the two germline ends. This CDR3 contains 15 residues. Germline-derived CDR1 and CDR2 are SGHTS and YDEGEE. CDR3 amino acids: CASSLELGPTDTQYF. In DNA form, the CDR3 reads TGTGCCAGCAGCTTAGAGTTAGGGCCGACAGATACGCAGTATTTT.

CDR3 sequence (DNA): TGCGCCAGCAGCCAAGATCCAGGGGCGCGGGCGCAGTACTTC. Its translation: CASSQDPGARAQYF. V and J are TRBV4-3 and TRBJ2-7; D might be TRBD1 (6 bases). With 0 bases removed from V and 9 bases from J, the gap between germline ends came to 15 bases. Per the germline V gene, CDR1 is LGHNA and CDR2 is YSLEER. The CDR3 contains 14 residues.